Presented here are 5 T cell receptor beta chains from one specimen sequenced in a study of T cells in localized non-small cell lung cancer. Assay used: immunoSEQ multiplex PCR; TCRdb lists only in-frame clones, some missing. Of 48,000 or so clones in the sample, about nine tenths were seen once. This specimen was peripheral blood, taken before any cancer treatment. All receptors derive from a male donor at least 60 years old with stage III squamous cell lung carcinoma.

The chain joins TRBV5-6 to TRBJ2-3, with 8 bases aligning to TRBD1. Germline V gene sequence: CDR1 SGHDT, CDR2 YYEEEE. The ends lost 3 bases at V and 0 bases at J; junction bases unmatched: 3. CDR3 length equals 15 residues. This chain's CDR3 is CASSWDRSSTDTQYF. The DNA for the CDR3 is TGTGCCAGCAGCTGGGACAGGTCAAGCACAGATACGCAGTATTTT. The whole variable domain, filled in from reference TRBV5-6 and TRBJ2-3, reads DAGVTQSPTHLIKTRGQQVTLRCSPKSGHDTVSWYQQALGQGPQFIFQYYEEEERQRGNFPDRFSGHQFPNYSSELNVNALLLGDSALYLCASSWDRSSTDTQYFGPGTRLTVL.

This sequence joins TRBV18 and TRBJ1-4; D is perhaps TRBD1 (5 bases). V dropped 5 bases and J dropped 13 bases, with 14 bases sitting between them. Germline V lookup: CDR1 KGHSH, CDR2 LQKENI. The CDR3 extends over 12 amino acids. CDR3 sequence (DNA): TGTGCCAGCTCAGTCACGGGGCCTGGACTGTTTTTT. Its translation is CASSVTGPGLFF. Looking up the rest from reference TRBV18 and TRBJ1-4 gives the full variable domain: NAGVMQNPRHLVRRRGQEARLRCSPMKGHSHVYWYRQLPEEGLKFMVYLQKENIIDESGMPKERFSAEFPKEGPSILRIQQVVRGDSAAYFCASSVTGPGLFFGSGTQLSVL.

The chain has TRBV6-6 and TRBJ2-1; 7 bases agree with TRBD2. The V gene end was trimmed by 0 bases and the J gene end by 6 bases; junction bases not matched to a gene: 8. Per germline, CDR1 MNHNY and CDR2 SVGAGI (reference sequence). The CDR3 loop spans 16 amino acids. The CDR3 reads CASSYSGGVWGNEQFF. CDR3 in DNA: TGTGCCAGCAGTTACTCTGGGGGGGTTTGGGGCAATGAGCAGTTCTTC.

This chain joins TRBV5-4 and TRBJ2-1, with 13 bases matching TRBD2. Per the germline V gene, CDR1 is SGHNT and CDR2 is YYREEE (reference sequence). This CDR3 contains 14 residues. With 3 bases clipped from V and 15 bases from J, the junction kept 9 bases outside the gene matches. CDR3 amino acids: CASSSGTSGMEGFF. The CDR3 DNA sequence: TGTGCCAGCAGCTCCGGGACTAGCGGGATGGAGGGGTTCTTC.

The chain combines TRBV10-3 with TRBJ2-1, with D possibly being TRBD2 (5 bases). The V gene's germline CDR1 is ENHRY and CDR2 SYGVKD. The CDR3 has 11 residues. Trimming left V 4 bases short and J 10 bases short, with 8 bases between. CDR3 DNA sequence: TGTGCCATCAGTGCTGGCGGGGAGCAGTTCTTC. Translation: CAISAGGEQFF.